What follows are 20 T cell receptor beta chains derived from one specimen sequenced in a study of shared clonotypes between healthy human individuals (dated by TCRdb to about 2020). CD8 naive samples consisted of CD45RO-negative cells that were positively selected for CCR7, yielding a CD45RA+CCR7+ population without TemRA cells. Library preparation was by the immunoSEQ multiplex PCR assay. In its TCRdb copy, this immuneACCESS table keeps in-frame sequences only and misses some clones. Where compared with another copy, unresolved V genes explain less than half of these, and the others have no known cause. Counted in this sample were millions of clones; about 92% of them appeared once. In total, the top ten clones hold 1.5% to 2% of the sample. Sequenced material: naive CD8+ T cells from PBMCs. This specimen's cell subset or site label, per the study, means: CD45RA+CCR7+. These receptor sequences come from a man aged 18-30 years in good health. Some clones in this sample may be carry-over from other donors' samples.

The chain has TRBV5-4 and TRBJ2-5; D might be TRBD1 or TRBD2, each matching 5 bases. The V end lost 2 bases, the J end lost 2 bases, and 19 bases lay between the germline ends. Germline assignment: CDR1 SGHNT and CDR2 YYREEE (reference sequence). This CDR3 is built from 17 residues. This CDR3 is CASSFLGTDEFQETQYF. In nucleotides, the CDR3 is TGTGCCAGCAGCTTCCTTGGGACGGATGAATTTCAAGAGACCCAGTACTTC.

V is TRBV10-3 and J is TRBJ2-4; D may be TRBD2 (5 bases). With 3 bases removed from V and 0 bases from J, the gap between germline ends came to 12 bases. The CDR3 consists of 16 residues. The germline gives CDR1 ENHRY, CDR2 SYGVKD. CDR3 loop: CAISDFGELAKNIQYF. The CDR3 coding sequence is TGTGCCATCAGTGATTTCGGGGAATTAGCCAAAAACATTCAGTACTTC.

This clone occurred once. The rearrangement links TRBV4-2 to TRBJ2-3; D is ambiguous. The CDR3 consists of 15 residues. Trimming took 6 bases from V and 2 from J, leaving 15 bases between them. The germline CDR1 and CDR2 sequences are LGHNA and YNFKEQ. The CDR3: CASSQTLMHTDTQYF. CDR3 nucleotide sequence: TGTGCCAGCAGTCAGACCCTCATGCACACAGATACGCAGTATTTT.

Turning to this clone: Within the sample, other DNA sequences also encode this same CDR3. This rearrangement joins TRBV7-9 to TRBJ1-2; D gene unclear. Trimming took off 3 bases at V and 7 bases at J, with 3 bases between the two ends. There are 10 residues in the CDR3. The germline V gene has CDR1 SEHNR and CDR2 FQNEAQ (reference sequence). The CDR3, as DNA: TGTGCCAGCAGCTTCGGTGGCTACACCTTC. This gives the protein CASSFGGYTF.

The CDR3 here is CASSFMGVGYNEQFF. The CDR3 DNA sequence: TGTGCCAGCAGTTTTATGGGAGTTGGGTACAATGAGCAGTTCTTC. This chain joins TRBV27 and TRBJ2-1, with a possible D match to TRBD2 (5 bases). The V gene lost 3 bases and the J gene lost 4 bases, with 13 bases spanning the gap. The CDR3 is made up of 15 amino acids. Germline V CDR1 and CDR2: MNHEY, SMNVEV (reference sequence).

The chain is built from TRBV27 and TRBJ2-1; TRBD2 is a possible D gene (5 bases). CDR1 and CDR2 from the germline V gene are MNHEY and SMNVEV (reference sequence). The CDR3 totals 15 residues. The germline V and J ends were trimmed by 6 bases and 1 base, with 13 bases remaining between them. The CDR3 here is CASSSRTPSYNEQFF. The CDR3 DNA is TGTGCCAGCAGCTCTAGGACTCCTTCCTACAATGAGCAGTTCTTC.

CDR3 amino acids: CASTPGTGPNTGELFF. CDR3 nucleotides: TGTGCCAGTACCCCAGGGACAGGCCCGAACACCGGGGAGCTGTTTTTT. The chain combines TRBV19 with TRBJ2-2, with 8 bases matching TRBD1. With 7 bases clipped from V and 0 bases from J, the junction kept 7 bases outside the gene matches. Germline CDR1 reads LNHDA; CDR2 reads SQIVND (reference sequence). This CDR3 has 16 amino acids.

The chain carries TRBV15 and TRBJ2-1; D may be TRBD2 (5 bases). Trimming left V 4 bases short and J 8 bases short, with 18 bases between. The CDR3 runs 15 residues. Germline assignment: CDR1 LNHNV and CDR2 YYDKDF (reference sequence). CDR3 bases: TGTGCCACCAGCACTTCGCGGGCGCCTGGGGATGAGCAGTTCTTC. Protein sequence: CATSTSRAPGDEQFF.

The rearrangement uses TRBV27 and TRBJ2-2, with 9 positions matching TRBD1. Germline CDR1 reads MNHEY; CDR2 reads SMNVEV (reference sequence). J gave up 6 bases and V 5 bases, and 4 bases lay outside the gene matches. The CDR3 spans 14 residues. CDR3 residues: CASSPRTGAGELFF. Written as DNA, the CDR3 is TGTGCCAGCAGTCCAAGGACAGGGGCCGGGGAGCTGTTTTTT.

The rearrangement links TRBV7-2 to TRBJ2-7, with 12 positions matching TRBD2. The V gene's germline CDR1 is SGHTA and CDR2 FQGNSA. Unmatched junction bases numbered 11, after V lost 2 bases and J lost 3 bases. The CDR3 spans 18 residues. CDR3 sequence: CASSLPDLAGGPHYEQYF. CDR3 nucleotides: TGTGCCAGCAGCTTACCCGATCTAGCGGGAGGGCCCCACTACGAGCAGTACTTC.

The gene calls are TRBV5-1 and TRBJ2-1; TRBD1 aligns across 8 bases. The germline V gene has CDR1 SGHRS and CDR2 YFSETQ. V trimming: 3 bases; J trimming: 10 bases; junction bases outside the gene matches: 12. The CDR3 covers 15 residues. CDR3 bases: TGCGCCAGCAGCTATAGTTCAGGGGGCTGGACAGAGCAGTTCTTC. As protein: CASSYSSGGWTEQFF.

The chain couples TRBV29-1 to TRBJ2-1; no firm D call. The germline V gene has CDR1 SQVTM and CDR2 ANQGSEA. Trimming cost V 2 bases and J 3 bases, with 11 bases left between them. The CDR3 totals 14 residues. CDR3 residues: CSVEPRWDYNEQFF. CDR3 in DNA: TGCAGCGTTGAACCCCGGTGGGACTACAATGAGCAGTTCTTC.

The chain couples TRBV7-9 to TRBJ2-1; 9 nucleotides agree with TRBD2. Germline assignment: CDR1 SEHNR and CDR2 FQNEAQ (reference sequence). J lost 3 bases, V lost 8 bases, and 8 bases had no gene match. CDR3 length: 15 amino acids. In DNA form, the CDR3 reads TGTGCCAGCGAGTGGTGGCGGGAGGGCTACAATGAGCAGTTCTTC. Protein product: CASEWWREGYNEQFF.

CDR3 bases: TGCGCCAGCAGTGAGTCCTCTCGGCTCACAGATACGCAGTATTTT. This translates into CASSESSRLTDTQYF. The chain recombines TRBV10-2 with TRBJ2-3; D ambiguous. CDR1 is WSHSY and CDR2 is SAAADI in the germline V gene. CDR3 length: 15 amino acids. V was clipped by 0 bases and J by 2 bases, with 9 bases between them.

The V gene is TRBV12-5, the J gene TRBJ2-1; D gene uncertain. Germline V CDR1 and CDR2: LGHNT, FRNRAP. The CDR3 runs to 12 residues. V was pared by 3 bases and J by 8 bases, with 8 bases between. This CDR3 reads CASGLSHDEQFF. The DNA for the CDR3 is TGTGCTAGTGGTTTAAGCCACGATGAGCAGTTCTTC. The whole variable domain, remainder taken from reference TRBV12-5 and TRBJ2-1, is DARVTQTPRHKVTEMGQEVTMRCQPILGHNTVFWYRQTMMQGLELLAYFRNRAPLDDSGMPKDRFSAEMPDATLATLKIQPSEPRDSAVYFCASGLSHDEQFFGPGTRLTVL.

The rearrangement links TRBV7-9 to TRBJ1-2, with D possibly matching TRBD1 (6 bases). The CDR3 is 17 amino acids. V was clipped by 2 bases and J by 4 bases, with 20 bases between them. Per germline, CDR1 SEHNR and CDR2 FQNEAQ (reference sequence). The CDR3 here is CASSLTQGMLEIYGYTF. The CDR3 DNA reads as TGTGCCAGCAGCTTAACACAGGGAATGTTGGAGATCTATGGCTACACCTTC. The variable domain in full, with the rest retrieved from reference TRBV7-9 and TRBJ1-2, is DTGVSQNPRHKITKRGQNVTFRCDPISEHNRLYWYRQTLGQGPEFLTYFQNEAQLEKSRLLSDRFSAERPKGSFSTLEIQRTEQGDSAMYLCASSLTQGMLEIYGYTFGSGTRLTVV.

Only a few counts were recorded for this clone. The J gene is TRBJ2-1, the V gene TRBV28, with 12 nucleotides matching TRBD2. Germline values: CDR1 MDHEN, CDR2 SYDVKM. This CDR3 has 15 residues. With V trimmed by 6 bases and J by 8 bases, 8 bases remained unmatched. CDR3: CASRLLAGGRDEQFF. CDR3 nucleotide sequence: TGTGCCAGCAGACTCCTAGCGGGAGGGCGCGATGAGCAGTTCTTC.

This chain connects TRBV2 to TRBJ2-7; possibly TRBD2 for D (5 bases). The CDR3 is 16 amino acids. V was clipped by 2 bases and J by 4 bases, with 18 bases between them. Germline values: CDR1 SNHLY, CDR2 FYNNEI. In DNA form, the CDR3 reads TGTGCCAGCAGTGAATCTTTAGGGAGTAACGAGTACGAGCAGTACTTC. It yields the protein CASSESLGSNEYEQYF.

A remark on this clone: The same CDR3 arises from other DNA sequences in this sample as well. The chain couples TRBV7-9 to TRBJ2-1; tentative D call: TRBD1 (5 bases). Trimming stripped 2 bases from V and 7 bases from J, with 6 bases between. The CDR3 is 12 amino acids. In germline, CDR1 is SEHNR, CDR2 FQNEAQ (reference sequence). The CDR3 is CASSLTGNEQFF. The CDR3 DNA is TGTGCCAGCAGCTTAACAGGTAATGAGCAGTTCTTC.

The rearrangement links TRBV28 to TRBJ1-2; D is unresolved. Germline V gene sequence: CDR1 MDHEN, CDR2 SYDVKM. V was pared by 5 bases and J by 4 bases, with 17 bases between. This CDR3 has 15 amino acids. CDR3 sequence: CASSLLPGSGYGYTF. CDR3 sequence (DNA): TGTGCCAGCAGTCTCCTCCCGGGGTCGGGCTATGGCTACACCTTC.